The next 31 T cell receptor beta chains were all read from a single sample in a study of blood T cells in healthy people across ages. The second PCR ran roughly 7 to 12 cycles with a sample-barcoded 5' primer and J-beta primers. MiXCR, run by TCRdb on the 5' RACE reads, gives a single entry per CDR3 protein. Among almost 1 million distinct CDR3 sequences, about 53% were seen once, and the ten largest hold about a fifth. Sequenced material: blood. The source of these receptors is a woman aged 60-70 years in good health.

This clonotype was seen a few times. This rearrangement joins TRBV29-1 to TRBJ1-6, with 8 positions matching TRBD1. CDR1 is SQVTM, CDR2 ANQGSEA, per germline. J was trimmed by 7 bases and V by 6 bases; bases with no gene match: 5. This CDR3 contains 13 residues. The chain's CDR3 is CSVSRDRNSPLHF. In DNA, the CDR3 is TGCAGCGTGTCACGGGACAGGAATTCACCCCTCCACTTT.

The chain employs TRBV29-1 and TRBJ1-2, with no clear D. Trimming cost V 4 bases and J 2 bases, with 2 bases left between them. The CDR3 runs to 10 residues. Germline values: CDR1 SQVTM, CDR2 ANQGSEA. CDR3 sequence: CSVANYGYTF. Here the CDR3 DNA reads TGCAGCGTTGCCAACTATGGCTACACCTTC. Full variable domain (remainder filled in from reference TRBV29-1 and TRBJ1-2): SAVISQKPSRDICQRGTSLTIQCQVDSQVTMMFWYRQQPGQSLTLIATANQGSEATYESGFVIDKFPISRPNLTFSTLTVSNMSPEDSSIYLCSVANYGYTFGSGTRLTVV.

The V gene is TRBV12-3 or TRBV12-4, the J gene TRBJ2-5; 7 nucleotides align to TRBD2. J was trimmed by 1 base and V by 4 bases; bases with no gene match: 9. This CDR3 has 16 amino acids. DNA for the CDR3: TGTGCCAGCAGTTCGCTGACTAGCATTCCCCAAGAGACCCAGTACTTC. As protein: CASSSLTSIPQETQYF.

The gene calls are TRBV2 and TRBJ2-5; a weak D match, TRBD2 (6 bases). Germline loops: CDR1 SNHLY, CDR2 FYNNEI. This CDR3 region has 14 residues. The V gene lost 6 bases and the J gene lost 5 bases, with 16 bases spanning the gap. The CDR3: CASSAALAQETQYF. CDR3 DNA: TGTGCCAGCAGCGCAGCGCTAGCGCAGGAGACCCAGTACTTC.

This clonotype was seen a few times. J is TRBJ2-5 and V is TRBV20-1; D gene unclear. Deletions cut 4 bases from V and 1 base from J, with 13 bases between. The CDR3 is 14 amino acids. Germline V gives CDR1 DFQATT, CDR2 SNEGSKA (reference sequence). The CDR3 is CSAKQLNLQETQYF. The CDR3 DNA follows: TGCAGTGCTAAACAACTAAATCTCCAAGAGACCCAGTACTTC.

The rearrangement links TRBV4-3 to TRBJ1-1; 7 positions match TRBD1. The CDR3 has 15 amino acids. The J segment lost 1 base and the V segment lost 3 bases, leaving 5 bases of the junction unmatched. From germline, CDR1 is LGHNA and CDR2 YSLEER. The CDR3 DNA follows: TGCGCCAGCAGCCATGCTGACAGGGCGAACACTGAAGCTTTCTTT. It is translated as CASSHADRANTEAFF.

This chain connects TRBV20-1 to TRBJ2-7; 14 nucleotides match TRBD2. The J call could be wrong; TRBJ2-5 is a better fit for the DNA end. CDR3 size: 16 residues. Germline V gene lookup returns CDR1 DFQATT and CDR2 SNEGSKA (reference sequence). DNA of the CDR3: TGCAGTGCTCCGAAGGGACTAGCGGGAGAAAGAGAGACCCAGTACTTC. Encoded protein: CSAPKGLAGERETQYF.

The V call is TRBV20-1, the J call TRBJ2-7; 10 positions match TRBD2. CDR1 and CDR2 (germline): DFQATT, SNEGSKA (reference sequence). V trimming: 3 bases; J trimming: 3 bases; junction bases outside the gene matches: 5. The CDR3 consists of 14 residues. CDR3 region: CSARKREGNYEQYF. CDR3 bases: TGCAGTGCTAGGAAGCGGGAGGGGAACTACGAGCAGTACTTC.

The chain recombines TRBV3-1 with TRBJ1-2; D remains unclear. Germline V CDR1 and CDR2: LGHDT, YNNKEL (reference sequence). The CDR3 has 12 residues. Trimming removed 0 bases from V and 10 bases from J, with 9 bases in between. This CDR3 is CASSQEGYDYTF. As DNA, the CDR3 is TGTGCCAGCAGCCAAGAGGGGTACGACTACACCTTC.

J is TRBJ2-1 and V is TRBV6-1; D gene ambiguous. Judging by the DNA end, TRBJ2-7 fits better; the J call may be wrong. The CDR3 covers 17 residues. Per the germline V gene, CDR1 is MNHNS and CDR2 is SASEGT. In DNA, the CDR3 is TGTGCCAGCCCAGCAGGTTTATGTAAGAGCTCCTACAATGAGCAGTACTTC. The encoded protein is CASPAGLCKSSYNEQYF.

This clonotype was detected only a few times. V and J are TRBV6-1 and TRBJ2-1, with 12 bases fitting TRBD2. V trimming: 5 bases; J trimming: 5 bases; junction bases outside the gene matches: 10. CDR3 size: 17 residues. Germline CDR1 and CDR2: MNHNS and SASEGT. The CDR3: CASSKGLAGSVNNEQFF. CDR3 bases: TGTGCCAGCAGTAAAGGACTAGCGGGATCCGTAAACAATGAGCAGTTCTTC.

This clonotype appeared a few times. The CDR3 coding sequence is TGTGCCAGCAGTGAAAACAGGGACGAGCAGTACTTC. It codes for CASSENRDEQYF. V is TRBV25-1 and J is TRBJ2-7; TRBD1 is a possible D gene (6 bases). CDR3 length equals 12 residues. Germline assignment: CDR1 MGHDK and CDR2 SYGVNS. Trimming removed 2 bases from V and 5 bases from J, with 7 bases in between.

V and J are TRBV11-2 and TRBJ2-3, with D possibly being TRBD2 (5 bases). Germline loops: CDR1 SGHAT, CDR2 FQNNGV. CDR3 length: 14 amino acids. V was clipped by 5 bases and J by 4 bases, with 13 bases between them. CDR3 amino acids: CASSHLRASDTQYF. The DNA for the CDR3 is TGTGCCAGCAGCCACTTGAGGGCCTCAGATACGCAGTATTTT.

The CDR3 loop is CASSPTGRYEQFF. CDR3 nucleotides: TGTGCCAGCAGCCCGACCGGGAGGTATGAGCAGTTCTTC. The chain couples TRBV7-9 to TRBJ2-1, with TRBD2 identical over 7 bases. Per germline, CDR1 SEHNR and CDR2 FQNEAQ (reference sequence). V lost 5 bases and J lost 8; bases outside the gene matches: 6. The CDR3 loop spans 13 amino acids.

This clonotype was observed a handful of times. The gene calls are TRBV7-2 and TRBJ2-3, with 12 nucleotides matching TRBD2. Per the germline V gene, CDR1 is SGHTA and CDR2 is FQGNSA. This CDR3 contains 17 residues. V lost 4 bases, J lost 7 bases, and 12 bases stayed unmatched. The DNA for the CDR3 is TGTGCCAGCAGCTCCGACTCTAGCGGGAGGGGGGTGAATACGCAGTATTTT. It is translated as CASSSDSSGRGVNTQYF.

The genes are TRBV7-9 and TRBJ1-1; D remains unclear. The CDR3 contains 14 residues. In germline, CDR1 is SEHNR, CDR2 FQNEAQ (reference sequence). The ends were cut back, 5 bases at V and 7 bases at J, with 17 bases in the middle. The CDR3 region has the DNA TGTGCCAGCAGCCGTAGTCTCCAAGGCCTTGAAGCTTTCTTT. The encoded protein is CASSRSLQGLEAFF.

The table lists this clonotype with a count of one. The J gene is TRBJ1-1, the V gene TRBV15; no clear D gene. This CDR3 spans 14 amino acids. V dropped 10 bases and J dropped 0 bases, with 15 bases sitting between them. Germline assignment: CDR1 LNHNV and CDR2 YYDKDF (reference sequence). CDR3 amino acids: CAISGVFMNTEAFF. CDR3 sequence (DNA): TGTGCCATCTCTGGGGTTTTCATGAACACTGAAGCTTTCTTT.

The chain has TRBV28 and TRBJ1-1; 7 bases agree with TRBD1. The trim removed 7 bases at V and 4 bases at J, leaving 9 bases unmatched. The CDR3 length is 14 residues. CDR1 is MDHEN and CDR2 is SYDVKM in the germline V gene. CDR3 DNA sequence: TGTGCCAGCACCGACCGCAGGGGGGGCACTGAAGCTTTCTTT. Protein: CASTDRRGGTEAFF. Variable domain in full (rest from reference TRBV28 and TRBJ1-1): DVKVTQSSRYLVKRTGEKVFLECVQDMDHENMFWYRQDPGLGLRLIYFSYDVKMKEKGDIPEGYSVSREKKERFSLILESASTNQTSMYLCASTDRRGGTEAFFGQGTRLTVV.

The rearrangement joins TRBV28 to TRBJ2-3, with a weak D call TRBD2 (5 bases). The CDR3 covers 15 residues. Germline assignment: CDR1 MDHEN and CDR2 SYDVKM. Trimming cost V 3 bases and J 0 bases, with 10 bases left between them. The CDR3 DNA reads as TGTGCCAGCAGTTTTAGGCGGGCGAGCACAGATACGCAGTATTTT. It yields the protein CASSFRRASTDTQYF. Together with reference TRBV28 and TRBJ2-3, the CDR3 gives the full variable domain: DVKVTQSSRYLVKRTGEKVFLECVQDMDHENMFWYRQDPGLGLRLIYFSYDVKMKEKGDIPEGYSVSREKKERFSLILESASTNQTSMYLCASSFRRASTDTQYFGPGTRLTVL.

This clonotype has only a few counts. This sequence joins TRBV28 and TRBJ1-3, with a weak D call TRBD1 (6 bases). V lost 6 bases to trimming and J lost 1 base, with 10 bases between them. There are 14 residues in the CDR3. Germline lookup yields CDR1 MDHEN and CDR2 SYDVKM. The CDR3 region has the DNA TGTGCCAGCAGAGCGCAGGGGTCTGGAAACACCATATATTTT. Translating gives CASRAQGSGNTIYF.

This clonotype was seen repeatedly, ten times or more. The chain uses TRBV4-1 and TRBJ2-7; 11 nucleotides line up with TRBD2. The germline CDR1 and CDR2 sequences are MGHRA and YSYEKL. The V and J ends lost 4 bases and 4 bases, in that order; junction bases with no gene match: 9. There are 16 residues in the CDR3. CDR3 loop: CASSLILAGESYEQYF. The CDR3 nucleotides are TGCGCCAGCAGCCTTATACTAGCGGGAGAGTCTTACGAGCAGTACTTC.

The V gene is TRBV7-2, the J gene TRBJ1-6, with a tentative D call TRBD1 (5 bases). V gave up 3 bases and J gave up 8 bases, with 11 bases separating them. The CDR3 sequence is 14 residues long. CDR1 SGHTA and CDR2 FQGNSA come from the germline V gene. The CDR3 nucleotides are TGTGCCAGCAGCTTTGCAGGGTCCGATTCACCCCTCCACTTT. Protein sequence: CASSFAGSDSPLHF. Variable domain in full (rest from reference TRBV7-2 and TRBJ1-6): GAGVSQSPSNKVTEKGKDVELRCDPISGHTALYWYRQSLGQGLEFLIYFQGNSAPDKSGLPSDRFSAERTGGSVSTLTIQRTQQEDSAVYLCASSFAGSDSPLHFGNGTRLTVT.

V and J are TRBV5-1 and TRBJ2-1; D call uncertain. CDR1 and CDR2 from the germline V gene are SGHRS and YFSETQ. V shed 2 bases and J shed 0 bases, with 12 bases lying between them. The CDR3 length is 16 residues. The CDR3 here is CASSFQSQSSYNEQFF. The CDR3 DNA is TGCGCCAGCAGCTTCCAGAGCCAGAGCTCCTACAATGAGCAGTTCTTC.

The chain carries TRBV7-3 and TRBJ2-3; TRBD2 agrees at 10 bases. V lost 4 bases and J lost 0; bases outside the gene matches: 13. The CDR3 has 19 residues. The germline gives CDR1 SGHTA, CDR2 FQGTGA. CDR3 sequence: CASSSPVGTSETSTDTQYF. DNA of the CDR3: TGTGCCAGCAGCTCACCAGTGGGGACTAGCGAGACTAGCACAGATACGCAGTATTTT. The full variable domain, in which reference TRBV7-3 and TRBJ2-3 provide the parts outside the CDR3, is GAGVSQTPSNKVTEKGKYVELRCDPISGHTALYWYRQSLGQGPEFLIYFQGTGAADDSGLPNDRFFAVRPEGSVSTLKIQRTERGDSAVYLCASSSPVGTSETSTDTQYFGPGTRLTVL.

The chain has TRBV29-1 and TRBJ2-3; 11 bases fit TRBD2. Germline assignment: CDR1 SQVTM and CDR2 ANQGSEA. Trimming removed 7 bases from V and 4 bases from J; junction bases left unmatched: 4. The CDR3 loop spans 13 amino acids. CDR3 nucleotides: TGCAGCGCCCGACTAGCGGGATCAGATACGCAGTATTTT. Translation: CSARLAGSDTQYF.

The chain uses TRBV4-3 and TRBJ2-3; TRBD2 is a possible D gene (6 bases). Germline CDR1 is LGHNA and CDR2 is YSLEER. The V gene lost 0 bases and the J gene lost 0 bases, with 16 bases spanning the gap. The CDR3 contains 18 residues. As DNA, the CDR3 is TGCGCCAGCAGCCAAGATCGGCTCTGGGACTTGAGCACAGATACGCAGTATTTT. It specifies CASSQDRLWDLSTDTQYF.

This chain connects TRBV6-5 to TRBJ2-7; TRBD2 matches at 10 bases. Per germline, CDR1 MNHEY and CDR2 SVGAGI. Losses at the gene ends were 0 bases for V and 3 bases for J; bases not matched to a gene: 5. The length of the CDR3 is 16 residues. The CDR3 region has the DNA TGTGCCAGCAGTTACTCGATCGTAGCGGGGGGCTACGAGCAGTACTTC. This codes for CASSYSIVAGGYEQYF.

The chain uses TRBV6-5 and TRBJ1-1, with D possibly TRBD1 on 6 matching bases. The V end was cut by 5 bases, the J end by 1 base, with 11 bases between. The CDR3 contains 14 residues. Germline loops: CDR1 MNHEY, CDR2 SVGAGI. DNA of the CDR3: TGTGCCAGCAGTCGCCCGACAGGGAACACTGAAGCTTTCTTT. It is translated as CASSRPTGNTEAFF.

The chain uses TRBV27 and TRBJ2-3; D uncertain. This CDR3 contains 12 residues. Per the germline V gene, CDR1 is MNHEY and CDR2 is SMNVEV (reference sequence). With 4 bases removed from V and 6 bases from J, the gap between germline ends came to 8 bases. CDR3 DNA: TGTGCCAGCAGTTCTACCCGGGATACGCAGTATTTT. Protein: CASSSTRDTQYF.

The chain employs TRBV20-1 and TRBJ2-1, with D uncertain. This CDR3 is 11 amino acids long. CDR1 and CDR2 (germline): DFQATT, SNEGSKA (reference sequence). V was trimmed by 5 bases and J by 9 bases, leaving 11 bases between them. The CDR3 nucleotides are TGCAGTGCTGTCCCCCGGTTTGAGCAGTTCTTC. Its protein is CSAVPRFEQFF.

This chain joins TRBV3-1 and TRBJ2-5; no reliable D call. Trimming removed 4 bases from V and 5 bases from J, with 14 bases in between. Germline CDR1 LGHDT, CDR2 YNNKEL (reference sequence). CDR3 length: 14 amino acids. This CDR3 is CASSRQQTPETQYF. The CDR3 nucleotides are TGTGCCAGCAGCCGACAACAGACTCCCGAGACCCAGTACTTC.